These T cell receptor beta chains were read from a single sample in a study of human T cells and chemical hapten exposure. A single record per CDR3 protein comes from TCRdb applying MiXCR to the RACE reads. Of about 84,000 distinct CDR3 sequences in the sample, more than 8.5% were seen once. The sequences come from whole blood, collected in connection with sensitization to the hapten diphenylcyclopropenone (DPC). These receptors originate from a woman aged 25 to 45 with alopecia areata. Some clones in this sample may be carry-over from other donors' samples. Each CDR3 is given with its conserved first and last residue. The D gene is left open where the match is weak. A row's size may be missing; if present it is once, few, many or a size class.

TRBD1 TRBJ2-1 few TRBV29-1 CSVVGTGYNEQFF TGCAGCGTTGTCGGGACAGGATACAATGAGCAGTTCTTC
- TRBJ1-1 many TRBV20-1 CSATSGRMNTEAFF TGCAGTGCTACAAGCGGGCGCATGAACACTGAAGCTTTCTTT
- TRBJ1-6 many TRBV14 CASSQVIHSPLHF TGTGCCAGCAGCCAAGTGATTCATTCACCCCTCCACTTT
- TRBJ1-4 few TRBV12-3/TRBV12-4 CASRENREKLFF TGTGCCAGCAGGGAGAACCGGGAAAAACTGTTTTTT
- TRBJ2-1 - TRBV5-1 CASSSTGYNEQFF TGCGCCAGCAGCTCAACAGGGTACAATGAGCAGTTCTTC
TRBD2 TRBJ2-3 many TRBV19 CASSISGGVPDTQYF TGTGCCAGTAGTATTAGTGGGGGGGTACCAGATACGCAGTATTTT
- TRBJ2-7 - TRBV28 CASSFIGPTYEQYF TGTGCCAGCAGTTTTATCGGGCCCACCTACGAGCAGTACTTC
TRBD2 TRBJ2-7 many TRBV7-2 CASSPLAGAVPGEQYF TGTGCCAGCAGCCCATTAGCGGGAGCGGTCCCGGGCGAGCAGTACTTC
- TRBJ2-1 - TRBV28 CASSPGPFNEQFF TGTGCCAGCAGTCCGGGGCCGTTCAATGAGCAGTTCTTC
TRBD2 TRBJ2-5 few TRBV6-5 CASRSAGGRETQYF TGTGCCAGCAGGTCAGCGGGAGGGCGAGAGACCCAGTACTTC
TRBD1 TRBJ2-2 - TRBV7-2 CASSPRNRGTGELFF TGTGCCAGCAGCCCCCGTAACAGGGGAACCGGGGAGCTGTTTTTT
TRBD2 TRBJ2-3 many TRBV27 CASSSLAGQTDTQYF TGTGCCAGCAGTTCCCTAGCGGGTCAGACAGATACGCAGTATTTT
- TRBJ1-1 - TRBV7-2 CASKYQGSDTEAFF TGTGCCAGCAAATACCAGGGGTCGGACACTGAAGCTTTCTTT
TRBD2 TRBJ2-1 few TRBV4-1 CASSQFRTSGSREQFF TGCGCCAGCAGCCAATTTCGGACTAGCGGGAGCAGGGAGCAGTTCTTC
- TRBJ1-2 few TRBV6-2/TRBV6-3 CASDDTGQYHGYTF TGTGCCAGCGATGATACCGGACAGTATCATGGCTACACCTTC
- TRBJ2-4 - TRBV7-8 CASSLSGSRASAKNIQYF TGTGCCAGCAGCTTATCGGGGTCTCGGGCCTCGGCCAAAAACATTCAGTACTTC
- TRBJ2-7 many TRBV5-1 CASSSGRTTYEQYF TGCGCCAGCAGCTCGGGCAGGACAACCTACGAGCAGTACTTC
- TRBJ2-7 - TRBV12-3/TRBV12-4 CASSPIESRTYEQYF TGTGCCAGCAGTCCCATAGAGAGCCGAACCTACGAGCAGTACTTC